The present T cell receptor beta chain was sequenced within a study of yellow fever vaccine responses in identical twins. Study-wide results and limits: Twins' vaccine T cell response reportedly seemed partly convergent, partly personalized.

Remarks on this clonotype: Its antigen is still unknown.

The V gene's germline CDR1 is SQVTM and CDR2 ANQGSEA. The V segment lost 1 base and the J segment 3 bases; nucleotides outside the gene matches: 6. CDR3 size: 15 residues. TCRdb reanalysed the RT-PCR reads using MiXCR and keeps one entry per CDR3 protein. The table includes more than 4,500 distinct CDR3 sequences, 50% to 80% detected once. The sequence was obtained from a woman between 18 and 29 years old who received the yellow fever vaccine. The genes are TRBV29-1 and TRBJ2-7; the match to TRBD1 covers 10 bases. Sequencing used T cells from blood (PBMCs), unsorted or a sorted subset (not recorded which), obtained before or after yellow fever vaccination (not recorded which). CDR3 nucleotides: TGCAGCGTTGAAGGTTCCGGGACAGGGGTCTACGAGCAGTACTTC. Translated, it gives CSVEGSGTGVYEQYF.